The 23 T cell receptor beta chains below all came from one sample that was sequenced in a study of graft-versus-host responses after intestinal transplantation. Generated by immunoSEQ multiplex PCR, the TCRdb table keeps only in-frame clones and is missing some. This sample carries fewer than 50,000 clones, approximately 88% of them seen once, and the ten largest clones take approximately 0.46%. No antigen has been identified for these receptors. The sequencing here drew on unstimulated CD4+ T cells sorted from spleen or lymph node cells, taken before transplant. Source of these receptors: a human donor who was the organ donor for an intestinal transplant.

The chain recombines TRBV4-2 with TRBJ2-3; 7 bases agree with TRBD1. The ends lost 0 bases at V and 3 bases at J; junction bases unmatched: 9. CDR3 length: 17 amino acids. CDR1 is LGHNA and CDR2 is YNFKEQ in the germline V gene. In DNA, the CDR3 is TGTGCCAGCAGCCAAGATTATTTCGGCAGGGGGACAGATACGCAGTATTTT. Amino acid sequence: CASSQDYFGRGTDTQYF.

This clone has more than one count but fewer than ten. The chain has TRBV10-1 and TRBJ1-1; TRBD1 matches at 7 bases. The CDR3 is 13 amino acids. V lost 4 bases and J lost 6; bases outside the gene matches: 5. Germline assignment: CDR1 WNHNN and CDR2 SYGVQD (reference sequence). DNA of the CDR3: TGCGCCAGCAGTGGACAGGGCAGAGCTGAAGCTTTCTTT. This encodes CASSGQGRAEAFF.

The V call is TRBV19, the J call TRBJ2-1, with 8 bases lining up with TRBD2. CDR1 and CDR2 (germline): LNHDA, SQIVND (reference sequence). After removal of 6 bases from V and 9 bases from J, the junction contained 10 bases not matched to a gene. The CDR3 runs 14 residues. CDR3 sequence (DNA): TGTGCCAGTAGGGCCAGCGGGAGAGGGGGTGAGCAGTTCTTC. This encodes CASRASGRGGEQFF.

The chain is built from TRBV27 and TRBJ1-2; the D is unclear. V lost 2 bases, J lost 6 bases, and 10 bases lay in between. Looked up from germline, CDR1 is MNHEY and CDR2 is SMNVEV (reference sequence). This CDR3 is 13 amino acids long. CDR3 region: CASSLTPGNGYTF. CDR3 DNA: TGTGCCAGCAGTTTAACTCCTGGCAATGGCTACACCTTC.

The CDR3 sequence is CASRPRGGGRIYGYTF. The CDR3 DNA reads as TGTGCCAGCAGGCCCCGGGGGGGCGGAAGAATCTATGGCTACACCTTC. The J gene is TRBJ1-2, the V gene TRBV28, with a weak D call TRBD1 (6 bases). Trimming removed 6 bases from V and 4 bases from J, with 21 bases in between. This CDR3 is 16 amino acids long. CDR1 MDHEN and CDR2 SYDVKM come from the germline V gene.

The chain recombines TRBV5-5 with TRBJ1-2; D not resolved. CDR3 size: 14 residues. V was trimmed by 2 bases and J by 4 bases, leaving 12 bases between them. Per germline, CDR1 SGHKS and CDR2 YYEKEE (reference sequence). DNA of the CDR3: TGTGCCAGCAGCTTAGACCCGGACGGCTATGGCTACACCTTC. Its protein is CASSLDPDGYGYTF.

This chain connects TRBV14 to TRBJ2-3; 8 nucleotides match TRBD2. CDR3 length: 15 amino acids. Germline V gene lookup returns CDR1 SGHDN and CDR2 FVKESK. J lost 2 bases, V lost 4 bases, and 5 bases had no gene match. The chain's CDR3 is CASSLSGGVTDTQYF. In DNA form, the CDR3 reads TGTGCCAGCAGCCTTTCCGGGGGGGTCACAGATACGCAGTATTTT. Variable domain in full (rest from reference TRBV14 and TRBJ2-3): EAGVTQFPSHSVIEKGQTVTLRCDPISGHDNLYWYRRVMGKEIKFLLHFVKESKQDESGMPNNRFLAERTGGTYSTLKVQPAELEDSGVYFCASSLSGGVTDTQYFGPGTRLTVL.

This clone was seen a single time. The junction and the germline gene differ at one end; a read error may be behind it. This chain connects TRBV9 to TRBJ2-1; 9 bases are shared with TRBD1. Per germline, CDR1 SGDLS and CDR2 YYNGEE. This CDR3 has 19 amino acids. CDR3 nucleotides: TGTGCCAGCAGGGTAGCCCCGGGCTCAACCGGGACAGGGTGGGATGAGCAGTTCTTC. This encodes CASRVAPGSTGTGWDEQFF.

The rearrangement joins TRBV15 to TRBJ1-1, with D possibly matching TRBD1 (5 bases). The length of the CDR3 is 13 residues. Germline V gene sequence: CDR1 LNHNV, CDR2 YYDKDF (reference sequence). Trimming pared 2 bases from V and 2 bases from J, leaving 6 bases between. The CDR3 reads CATSRRTNTEAFF. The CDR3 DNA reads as TGTGCCACCAGCAGAAGGACAAACACTGAAGCTTTCTTT. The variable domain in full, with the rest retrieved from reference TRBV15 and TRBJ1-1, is DAMVIQNPRYQVTQFGKPVTLSCSQTLNHNVMYWYQQKSSQAPKLLFHYYDKDFNNEADTPDNFQSRRPNTSFCFLDIRSPGLGDTAMYLCATSRRTNTEAFFGQGTRLTVV.

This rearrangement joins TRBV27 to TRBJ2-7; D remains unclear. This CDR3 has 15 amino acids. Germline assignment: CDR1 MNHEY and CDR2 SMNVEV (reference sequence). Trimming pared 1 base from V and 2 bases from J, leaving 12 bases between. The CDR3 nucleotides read TGTGCCAGCAGTTTATTCCCGGACCTCGCCTACGAGCAGTACTTC. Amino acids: CASSLFPDLAYEQYF.

In nucleotides, the CDR3 is TGTGCCAGCAGCGTAGAATCGGGACTAGAGCCGTACCAAGAGACCCAGTACTTC. Translation gives CASSVESGLEPYQETQYF. The chain is built from TRBV9 and TRBJ2-5; 8 nucleotides line up with TRBD2. Unmatched junction bases numbered 10, after V lost 0 bases and J lost 0 bases. From germline, CDR1 is SGDLS and CDR2 YYNGEE. The CDR3 contains 18 residues.

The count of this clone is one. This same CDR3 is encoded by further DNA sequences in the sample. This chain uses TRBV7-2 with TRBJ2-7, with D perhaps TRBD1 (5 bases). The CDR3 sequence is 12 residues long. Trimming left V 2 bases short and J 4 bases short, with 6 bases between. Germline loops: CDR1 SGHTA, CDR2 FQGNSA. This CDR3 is CASSLQGYEQYF. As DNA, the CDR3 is TGTGCCAGCAGCTTACAGGGTTACGAGCAGTACTTC.

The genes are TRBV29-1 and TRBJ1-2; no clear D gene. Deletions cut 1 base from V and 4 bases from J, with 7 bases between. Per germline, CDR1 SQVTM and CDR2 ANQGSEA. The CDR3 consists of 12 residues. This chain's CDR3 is CSVEGGGYGYTF. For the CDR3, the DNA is TGCAGCGTTGAAGGGGGAGGCTATGGCTACACCTTC.

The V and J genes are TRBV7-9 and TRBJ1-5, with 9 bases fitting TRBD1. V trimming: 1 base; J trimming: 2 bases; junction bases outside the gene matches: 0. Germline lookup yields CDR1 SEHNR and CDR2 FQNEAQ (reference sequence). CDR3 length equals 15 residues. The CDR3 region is CASSLGTGGNQPQHF. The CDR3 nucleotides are TGTGCCAGCAGCTTAGGGACAGGGGGCAATCAGCCCCAGCATTTT.

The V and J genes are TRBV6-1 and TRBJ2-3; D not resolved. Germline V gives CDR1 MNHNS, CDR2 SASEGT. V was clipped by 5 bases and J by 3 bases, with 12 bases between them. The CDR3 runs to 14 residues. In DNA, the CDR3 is TGTGCCAGCAGTCAGTATCTCCCTACAGATACGCAGTATTTT. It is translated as CASSQYLPTDTQYF.

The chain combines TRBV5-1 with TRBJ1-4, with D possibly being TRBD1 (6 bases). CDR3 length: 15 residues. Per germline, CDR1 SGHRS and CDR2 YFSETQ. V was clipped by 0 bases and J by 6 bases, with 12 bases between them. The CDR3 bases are TGCGCCAGCAGCTTGGGATGGAAGGGGGATGAAAAACTGTTTTTT. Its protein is CASSLGWKGDEKLFF.

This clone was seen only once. This CDR3 is CASSASTDTQYF. The CDR3 DNA reads TGCGCCAGCAGTGCCAGCACAGATACGCAGTATTTT. The chain has TRBV10-1 and TRBJ2-3; D unresolved. This CDR3 has 12 amino acids. Germline-derived CDR1 and CDR2 are WNHNN and SYGVQD (reference sequence). Deletions cut 4 bases from V and 0 bases from J, with 2 bases between.

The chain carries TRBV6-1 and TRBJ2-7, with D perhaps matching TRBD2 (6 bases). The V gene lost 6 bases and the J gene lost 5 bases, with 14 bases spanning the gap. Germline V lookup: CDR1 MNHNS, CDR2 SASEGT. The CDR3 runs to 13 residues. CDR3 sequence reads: CASSQWPSDEQYF. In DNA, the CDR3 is TGTGCCAGCAGCCAGTGGCCTAGCGACGAGCAGTACTTC.

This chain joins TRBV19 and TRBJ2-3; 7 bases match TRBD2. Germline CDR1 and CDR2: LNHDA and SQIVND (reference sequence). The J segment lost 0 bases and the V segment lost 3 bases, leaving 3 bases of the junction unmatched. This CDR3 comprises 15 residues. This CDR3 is CASSMGGGSTDTQYF. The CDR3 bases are TGTGCCAGTAGTATGGGCGGGGGAAGCACAGATACGCAGTATTTT.

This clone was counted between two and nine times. The CDR3 here is CASSPGQGENYGYTF. The CDR3 bases are TGCGCCAGCAGCCCGGGACAGGGGGAGAACTATGGCTACACCTTC. This chain uses TRBV4-1 with TRBJ1-2, with 11 positions matching TRBD1. The CDR3 has 15 amino acids. V gave up 4 bases and J gave up 2 bases; unmatched junction bases: 3. Germline values: CDR1 MGHRA, CDR2 YSYEKL.

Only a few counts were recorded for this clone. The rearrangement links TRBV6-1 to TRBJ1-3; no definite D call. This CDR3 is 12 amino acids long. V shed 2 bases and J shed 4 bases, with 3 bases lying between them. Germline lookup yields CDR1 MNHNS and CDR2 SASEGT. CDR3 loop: CASSERGNTIYF. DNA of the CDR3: TGTGCCAGCAGTGAAAGAGGAAACACCATATATTTT.

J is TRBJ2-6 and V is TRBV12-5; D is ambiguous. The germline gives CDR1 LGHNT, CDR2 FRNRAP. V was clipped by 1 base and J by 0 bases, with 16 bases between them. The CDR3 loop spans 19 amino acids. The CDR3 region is CASGLAPHTQISGANVLTF. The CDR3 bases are TGTGCTAGTGGTTTGGCCCCTCACACACAGATCTCTGGGGCCAACGTCCTGACTTTC.

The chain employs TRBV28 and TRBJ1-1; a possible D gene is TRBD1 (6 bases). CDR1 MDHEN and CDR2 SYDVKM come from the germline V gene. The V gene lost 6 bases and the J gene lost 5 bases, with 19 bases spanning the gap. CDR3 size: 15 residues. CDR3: CASRRPGGSGTEAFF. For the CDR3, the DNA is TGTGCCAGCAGGCGTCCCGGGGGCTCGGGGACTGAAGCTTTCTTT.